The 22 T cell receptor beta chains below all came from one sample that was sequenced in a study of chemoradiotherapy in HPV16-positive cancers. Clones were read by immunoSEQ multiplex PCR, and TCRdb kept only the in-frame ones, dropping some. The data contain about 5,700 clones, roughly nine tenths of them singletons. The sequenced sample was blood, obtained from a patient who underwent chemoradiotherapy. The receptors stem from a human donor with HPV-associated anogenital cancer.

This sequence joins TRBV5-6 and TRBJ1-2; TRBD1 aligns across 8 bases. V shed 0 bases, J shed 5 bases, and the junction held 6 bases outside the gene matches. CDR1 is SGHDT and CDR2 is YYEEEE in the germline V gene. The CDR3 sequence is 15 residues long. CDR3: CASSLGSTGGYGYTF. CDR3 nucleotide sequence: TGTGCCAGCAGCTTGGGATCTACAGGGGGGTATGGCTACACCTTC.

Regarding this clone: Other DNA sequences in this sample translate to the same CDR3. DNA of the CDR3: TGTGCCAGCGGCCCGGGAGCCCCCAACAATGAGCAGTTCTTC. Protein sequence: CASGPGAPNNEQFF. This chain uses TRBV7-3 with TRBJ2-1; perhaps TRBD2 as D (6 bases). The CDR3 consists of 14 residues. V was clipped by 8 bases and J by 5 bases, with 16 bases between them. Per the germline V gene, CDR1 is SGHTA and CDR2 is FQGTGA.

In its sample, this clone was seen once. The chain uses TRBV14 and TRBJ1-4; D remains ambiguous. CDR3 length equals 16 residues. Germline V gene lookup returns CDR1 SGHDN and CDR2 FVKESK. V was pared by 1 base and J by 5 bases, with 14 bases between. CDR3 DNA sequence: TGTGCCAGCAGCCAAGGGGTTGTAGTCACCAATGAAAAACTGTTTTTT. Protein: CASSQGVVVTNEKLFF.

The J gene is TRBJ2-2, the V gene TRBV2; D possibly uses TRBD1 or TRBD2 (5 bases each). Germline CDR1 SNHLY, CDR2 FYNNEI. The CDR3 covers 16 residues. Trimming left V 6 bases short and J 1 base short, with 15 bases between. The CDR3 bases are TGTGCCAGCAGGGGACCATTTCTTGGGAACACCGGGGAGCTGTTTTTT. Protein sequence: CASRGPFLGNTGELFF.

The chain has TRBV6-1 and TRBJ2-3; the D is unclear. Germline assignment: CDR1 MNHNS and CDR2 SASEGT. The CDR3 covers 14 residues. The germline V and J ends were trimmed by 2 bases and 1 base, with 7 bases remaining between them. CDR3 DNA sequence: TGTGCCAGCAGTGAATGGCCACGCACAGATACGCAGTATTTT. Residues: CASSEWPRTDTQYF.

V gene TRBV28 combines with J gene TRBJ2-7, with 7 bases identical to TRBD1. Per germline, CDR1 MDHEN and CDR2 SYDVKM. This CDR3 has 15 residues. Trimming at V came to 5 bases and at J to 2 bases, leaving 9 bases not matched to a gene. The CDR3 reads CASSPPDRLAYEQYF. CDR3 in DNA: TGTGCCAGCAGTCCCCCGGACAGGCTTGCCTACGAGCAGTACTTC.

The chain has TRBV9 and TRBJ2-1; tentative D call: TRBD2 (6 bases). Trimming removed 1 base at V and 7 bases at J, with 15 bases between. The CDR3 runs to 15 residues. Germline CDR1 SGDLS, CDR2 YYNGEE. CDR3: CASSVTSGTENEQFF. The CDR3 nucleotides read TGTGCCAGCAGCGTAACCTCCGGGACTGAAAATGAGCAGTTCTTC. Full variable domain (missing parts from reference TRBV9 and TRBJ2-1): DSGVTQTPKHLITATGQRVTLRCSPRSGDLSVYWYQQSLDQGLQFLIQYYNGEERAKGNILERFSAQQFPDLHSELNLSSLELGDSALYFCASSVTSGTENEQFFGPGTRLTVL.

In DNA, the CDR3 is TGCGCCAGCAGCTCCAACCCTCACAGGGTGAGCGGGGTCGAGCAGTACTTC. This gives the protein CASSSNPHRVSGVEQYF. This sequence joins TRBV5-1 and TRBJ2-7; a possible D gene is TRBD2 (7 bases). Germline values: CDR1 SGHRS, CDR2 YFSETQ. The ends were cut back, 3 bases at V and 6 bases at J, with 25 bases in the middle. CDR3 length equals 17 residues.

The chain carries TRBV7-6 and TRBJ2-7, with D perhaps TRBD2 (5 bases). The germline V and J ends were trimmed by 5 bases and 1 base, with 12 bases remaining between them. The CDR3 length is 14 residues. The germline V gene encodes CDR1 SGHVS and CDR2 FNYEAQ. CDR3 amino acids: CASSPRPGSYEQYF. CDR3 sequence (DNA): TGTGCCAGCAGCCCACGTCCGGGGTCCTACGAGCAGTACTTC.

V and J are TRBV9 and TRBJ2-7; D is perhaps TRBD1 (6 bases). V was cut by 3 bases and J by 2 bases, with 9 bases left in between. The CDR3 loop spans 13 amino acids. Germline V gene lookup returns CDR1 SGDLS and CDR2 YYNGEE. The CDR3 coding sequence is TGTGCCAGCAGCGGACAGGCGGCCTACGAGCAGTACTTC. Its protein is CASSGQAAYEQYF.

The chain uses TRBV9 and TRBJ1-1; D might be TRBD1 (5 bases). V lost 0 bases to trimming and J lost 1 base, with 7 bases between them. Germline assignment: CDR1 SGDLS and CDR2 YYNGEE. The length of the CDR3 is 14 residues. The CDR3 loop is CASSVVRGNTEAFF. The CDR3 region has the DNA TGTGCCAGCAGCGTAGTGAGGGGGAACACTGAAGCTTTCTTT.

This clone was detected once. V gene TRBV28 combines with J gene TRBJ1-1; D is possibly TRBD1 (5 bases). The CDR3 covers 13 residues. The V end was cut by 7 bases, the J end by 6 bases, with 15 bases between. Germline CDR1 reads MDHEN; CDR2 reads SYDVKM. The CDR3 is CASTLLGGAEAFF. As DNA, the CDR3 is TGTGCCAGCACCTTGCTGGGAGGGGCTGAAGCTTTCTTT. The variable domain in full, with the rest retrieved from reference TRBV28 and TRBJ1-1, is DVKVTQSSRYLVKRTGEKVFLECVQDMDHENMFWYRQDPGLGLRLIYFSYDVKMKEKGDIPEGYSVSREKKERFSLILESASTNQTSMYLCASTLLGGAEAFFGQGTRLTVV.

This chain uses TRBV4-3 with TRBJ2-3, with D perhaps TRBD2 (6 bases). CDR1 and CDR2 (germline): LGHNA, YSLEER. V lost 0 bases and J lost 8, with 21 bases in between. The CDR3 consists of 17 residues. In DNA, the CDR3 is TGCGCCAGCAGCCAAGAGAATCGGCGACTAGTCGTCGGTACGCAGTATTTT. Amino acid sequence: CASSQENRRLVVGTQYF.

The V call is TRBV7-3, the J call TRBJ2-3, with 7 bases lining up with TRBD2. The germline V gene encodes CDR1 SGHTA and CDR2 FQGTGA. The CDR3 consists of 14 residues. After removal of 5 bases from V and 2 bases from J, the junction contained 4 bases not matched to a gene. The CDR3 reads CASSPSGNTDTQYF. The CDR3 DNA follows: TGTGCCAGCAGCCCAAGCGGGAACACAGATACGCAGTATTTT.

The chain combines TRBV28 with TRBJ2-2; D is possibly TRBD1 or TRBD2 (5 bases each). In germline, CDR1 is MDHEN, CDR2 SYDVKM. Deletions cut 7 bases from V and 6 bases from J, with 18 bases between. The CDR3 runs to 15 residues. CDR3 loop: CASTPRRGGAGELFF. CDR3 DNA sequence: TGTGCCAGCACCCCTCGACGGGGCGGAGCCGGGGAGCTGTTTTTT.

This sequence joins TRBV5-1 and TRBJ2-7, with D possibly TRBD2 on 5 matching bases. CDR1 is SGHRS and CDR2 is YFSETQ in the germline V gene. This CDR3 is built from 16 residues. V was trimmed by 3 bases and J by 6 bases, leaving 22 bases between them. This CDR3 reads CASSSRVRGIGSEQYF. The CDR3 DNA reads TGCGCCAGCAGCTCCCGGGTTAGAGGGATAGGTTCCGAGCAGTACTTC.

This sequence joins TRBV2 and TRBJ1-1; no reliable D call. Germline CDR1 reads SNHLY; CDR2 reads FYNNEI. Trimming took off 8 bases at V and 0 bases at J, with 7 bases between the two ends. CDR3 size: 12 residues. CDR3 coding DNA: TGTGCCAGCCAGAGTATGAACACTGAAGCTTTCTTT. Amino acids: CASQSMNTEAFF.

This sequence joins TRBV5-1 and TRBJ2-7, with no clear D. The germline gives CDR1 SGHRS, CDR2 YFSETQ. The CDR3 length is 12 residues. The germline V and J ends were trimmed by 2 bases and 9 bases, with 12 bases remaining between them. As DNA, the CDR3 is TGCGCCAGCAGCTTAACAGCGTTGGGGCAGTACTTC. This codes for CASSLTALGQYF.

The chain joins TRBV5-5 to TRBJ2-3; perhaps TRBD1 as D (5 bases). Germline CDR1 and CDR2: SGHKS and YYEKEE (reference sequence). The CDR3 is made up of 15 amino acids. Trimming took 0 bases from V and 3 from J, leaving 11 bases between them. Here the CDR3 reads CASSLAAGLTDTQYF. DNA for the CDR3: TGTGCCAGCAGCTTGGCGGCAGGGTTGACAGATACGCAGTATTTT.

This clone was picked up one time. The CDR3 nucleotides are TGTGCCAGCAGCCAAGGCAGATCGGGGGGCTACACCTTC. This translates into CASSQGRSGGYTF. V and J are TRBV4-2 and TRBJ1-2; D gene ambiguous. V lost 1 base, J lost 8 bases, and 11 bases lay in between. The CDR3 is 13 amino acids. Germline V CDR1 and CDR2: LGHNA, YNFKEQ.

The J gene is TRBJ2-7, the V gene TRBV28; D is undetermined. CDR1 MDHEN and CDR2 SYDVKM come from the germline V gene. This CDR3 has 13 residues. V shed 7 bases and J shed 0 bases, with 10 bases lying between them. The CDR3 here is CASTGPSSYEQYF. The CDR3 DNA is TGTGCCAGCACTGGACCCAGCTCCTACGAGCAGTACTTC.

V usage is TRBV5-6 and J usage is TRBJ1-1, with D uncertain. The germline V gene encodes CDR1 SGHDT and CDR2 YYEEEE. The CDR3 is 12 amino acids. The germline V and J ends were trimmed by 3 bases and 1 base, with 4 bases remaining between them. CDR3 sequence: CASSYRNTEAFF. For the CDR3, the DNA is TGTGCCAGCAGCTACAGGAACACTGAAGCTTTCTTT.